This TCR beta chain is from a study of blood T cell repertoires in COVID-19. At the level of the study: From T cells, B-cell-depleted T cells, or PBMCs came the material, which was cDNA or gDNA.

Germline V gene sequence: CDR1 SNHLY, CDR2 FYNNEI. Trimming removed 6 bases from V and 8 bases from J; junction bases left unmatched: 7. CDR3 size: 13 residues. The method was immunoSEQ multiplex PCR; TCRdb's version includes in-frame clones alone and lacks a portion of them. The sample has under 250,000 clones, about 80% seen once; the top ten hold 4.4%. The chain employs TRBV2 and TRBJ1-2; 9 nucleotides line up with TRBD1. The sample taken for sequencing was peripheral blood. This clonotype originated in a man aged 45 to 65 with active or convalescent COVID-19. CDR3 coding DNA: TGTGCCAGCAGCGTTCCGGGACAGGGCGGCTACACCTTC. It codes for CASSVPGQGGYTF.